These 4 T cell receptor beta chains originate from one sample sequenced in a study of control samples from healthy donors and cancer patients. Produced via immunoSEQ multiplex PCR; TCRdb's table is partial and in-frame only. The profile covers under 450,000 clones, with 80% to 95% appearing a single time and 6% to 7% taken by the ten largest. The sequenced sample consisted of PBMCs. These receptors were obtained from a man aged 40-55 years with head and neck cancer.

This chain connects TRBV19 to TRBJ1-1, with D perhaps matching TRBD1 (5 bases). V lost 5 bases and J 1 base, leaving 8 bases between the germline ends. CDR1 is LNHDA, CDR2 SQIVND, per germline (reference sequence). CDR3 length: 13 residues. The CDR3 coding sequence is TGTGCCAGTAGTGCCAGGGAGAACACTGAAGCTTTCTTT. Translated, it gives CASSARENTEAFF.

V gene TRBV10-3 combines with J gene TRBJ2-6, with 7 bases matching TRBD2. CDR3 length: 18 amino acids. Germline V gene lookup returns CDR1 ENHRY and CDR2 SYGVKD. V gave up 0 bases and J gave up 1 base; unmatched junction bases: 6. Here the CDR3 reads CAISESILARSGANVLTF. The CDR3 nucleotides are TGTGCCATCAGTGAGTCGATACTAGCGAGATCTGGGGCCAACGTCCTGACTTTC.

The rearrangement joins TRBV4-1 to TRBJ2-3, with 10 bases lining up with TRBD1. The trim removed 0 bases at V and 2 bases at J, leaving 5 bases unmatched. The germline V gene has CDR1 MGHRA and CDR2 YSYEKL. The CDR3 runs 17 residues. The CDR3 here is CASSQDRTGGITDTQYF. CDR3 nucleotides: TGCGCCAGCAGCCAAGATCGGACAGGGGGGATCACAGATACGCAGTATTTT.

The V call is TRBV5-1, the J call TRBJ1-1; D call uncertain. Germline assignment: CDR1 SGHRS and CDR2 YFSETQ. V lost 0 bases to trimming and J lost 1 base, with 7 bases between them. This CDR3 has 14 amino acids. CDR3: CASSLVVANTEAFF. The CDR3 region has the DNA TGCGCCAGCAGCTTGGTGGTTGCGAACACTGAAGCTTTCTTT.